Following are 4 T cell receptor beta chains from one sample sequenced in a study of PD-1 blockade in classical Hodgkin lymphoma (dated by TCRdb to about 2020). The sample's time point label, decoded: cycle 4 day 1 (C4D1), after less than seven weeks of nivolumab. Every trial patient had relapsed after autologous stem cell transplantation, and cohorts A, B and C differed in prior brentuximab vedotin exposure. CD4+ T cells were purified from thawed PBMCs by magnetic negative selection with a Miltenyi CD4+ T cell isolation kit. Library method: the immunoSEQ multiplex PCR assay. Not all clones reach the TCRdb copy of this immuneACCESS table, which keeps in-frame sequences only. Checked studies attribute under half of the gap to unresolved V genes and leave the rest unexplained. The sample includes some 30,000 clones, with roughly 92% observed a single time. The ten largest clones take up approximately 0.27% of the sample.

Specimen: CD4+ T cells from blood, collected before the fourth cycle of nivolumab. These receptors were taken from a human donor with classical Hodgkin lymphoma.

CDR3 amino acids: CASSGFTGPNIQYF. The CDR3 region has the DNA TGTGCCAGCAGTGGATTTACAGGGCCCAACATTCAGTACTTC. The chain joins TRBV6-1 to TRBJ2-4; possible D gene TRBD1, 6 bases. The CDR3 is made up of 14 amino acids. Germline-derived CDR1 and CDR2 are MNHNS and SASEGT. The V end was cut by 4 bases, the J end by 7 bases, with 14 bases between.

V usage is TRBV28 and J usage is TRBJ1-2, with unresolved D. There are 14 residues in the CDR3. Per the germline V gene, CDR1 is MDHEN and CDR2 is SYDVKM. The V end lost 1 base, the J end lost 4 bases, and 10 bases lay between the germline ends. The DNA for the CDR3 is TGTGCCAGCAGTTTATTGAGTCGGGGCTATGGCTACACCTTC. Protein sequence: CASSLLSRGYGYTF.

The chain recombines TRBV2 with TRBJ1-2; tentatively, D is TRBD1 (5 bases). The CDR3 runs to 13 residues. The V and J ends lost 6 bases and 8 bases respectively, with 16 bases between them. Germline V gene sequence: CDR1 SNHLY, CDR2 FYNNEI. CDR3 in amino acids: CASRGDGLEGYTF. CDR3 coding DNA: TGTGCCAGCAGGGGGGACGGCTTAGAAGGCTACACCTTC.

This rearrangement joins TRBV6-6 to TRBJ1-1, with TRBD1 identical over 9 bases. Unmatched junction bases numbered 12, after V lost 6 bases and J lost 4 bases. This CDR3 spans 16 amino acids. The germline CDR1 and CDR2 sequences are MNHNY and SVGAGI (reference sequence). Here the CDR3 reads CASSHDWGQGSTEAFF. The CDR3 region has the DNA TGTGCCAGCAGCCACGATTGGGGACAGGGTTCCACTGAAGCTTTCTTT.